This T cell receptor (beta chain) is drawn from a study of OX40 agonist ivuxolimab in advanced cancers. The overall study: Ivuxolimab, an antibody acting as an agonist of OX40 (CD134), was used to treat patients. Enrollees could have had prior anti-PD-1, anti-PD-L1 or anti-CTLA-4 therapy, which roughly 40% had received. Across the patients, intravenous ivuxolimab was delivered every 2 weeks at 0.01 to 10 mg/kg. Each dose-escalation patient presented with hepatocellular carcinoma, melanoma, renal cell or head and neck cancer.

Profiled with immunoSEQ multiplex PCR; TCRdb holds only in-frame clones, not every one. The table lists about 100,000 clones, 90% to 97% of them singletons. V was clipped by 3 bases and J by 4 bases, with 16 bases between them. The CDR3 runs to 15 residues. CDR1 and CDR2 (germline): MNHEY, SMNVEV (reference sequence). The chain links TRBV27 to TRBJ2-7; D unresolved. The receptor was isolated from an adult with an advanced solid tumor such as melanoma, head and neck, liver or kidney cancer. This specimen was CD4+ or CD8+ T cells sorted from blood, taken in a trial of the OX40 agonist ivuxolimab. In nucleotides, the CDR3 is TGTGCCAGCAGTTTGCAGGACCCGGCCCGTTACGAGCAGTACTTC. Residues: CASSLQDPARYEQYF.